This T cell receptor (beta chain) was retrieved from a study of blood T cell repertoires in COVID-19. Study details: Acute and convalescent COVID-19 specimens originated in the United States, Italy and Spain.

This clone appeared a few times. Original processing notes: Amplification from reference gene primers served as the basis for estimated nucleated cell counts. Generated by immunoSEQ multiplex PCR, the TCRdb table keeps only in-frame clones and is missing some. Clone size and the V and J calls come from that table; the DNA yielded D and trimming. The data hold roughly 84,000 clones, with approximately 80% observed a single time. This CDR3 spans 16 amino acids. V was pared by 1 base and J by 7 bases, with 8 bases of the junction left unmatched. CDR1 is MNHEY, CDR2 SVGEGT, per germline. The sequenced sample consisted of peripheral blood. This clonotype was obtained from a woman between 40 and 50 years old with active or convalescent COVID-19. V usage is TRBV6-2 or TRBV6-3 and J usage is TRBJ2-2, with 8 bases lining up with TRBD1. In nucleotides, the CDR3 is TGTGCCAGCAGTTACTGGGACAGGTCGTATGGCGGGGAGCTGTTTTTT. This codes for CASSYWDRSYGGELFF.